This is a list of T cell receptor beta chains from one sample in a study of siplizumab effects on memory and regulatory T cells. Some clones are missing from TCRdb's copy, which holds only in-frame ones; the method was immunoSEQ multiplex PCR. This table has 94,000 or so clones, 90% to 95% appearing once. Sequences were obtained from CD8+ T cells sorted from blood. The receptor source for this set is a human donor in good health. Each CDR3 is given with its conserved first and last residue. A D gene is named only where the DNA matches it firmly. Clone size is stated in some rows and not others, as once, few, many or a class when expanded.

DNA: TGCAGTGCCAAGTACACCGGGGAGCTGTTTTTT; CDR3: CSAKYTGELFF; J: TRBJ2-2; length: 11; D: NA; V: TRBV20-1; size: NA
DNA: TGTGCCAGCAGCTTGGGGGGTCCCTACAATGAGCAGTTCTTC; CDR3: CASSLGGPYNEQFF; J: TRBJ2-1; length: 14; D: NA; V: TRBV5-6; size: NA
DNA: TGTGCCAGCAGCTTATGGGCAGACCTAAGGACTGAAGCTTTCTTT; CDR3: CASSLWADLRTEAFF; J: TRBJ1-1; length: 15; D: NA; V: TRBV11-2; size: NA
DNA: TGTGCCAGCAGCTCTCGGGACAGGCTGAACACTGAAGCTTTCTTT; CDR3: CASSSRDRLNTEAFF; J: TRBJ1-1; length: 15; D: TRBD1; V: TRBV7-6; size: once
DNA: TGTGCCCTCCCGGAAAAGTATCGCTACGAGCAGTACTTC; CDR3: CALPEKYRYEQYF; J: TRBJ2-7; length: 13; D: NA; V: TRBV15; size: NA
DNA: TGTGCCAGCAGCGGTGGGGGGCTGAACACTGAAGCTTTCTTT; CDR3: CASSGGGLNTEAFF; J: TRBJ1-1; length: 14; D: NA; V: TRBV13; size: NA
DNA: TGTGCCAGCAGCTTAGAACACACCTACGAGCAGTACTTC; CDR3: CASSLEHTYEQYF; J: TRBJ2-7; length: 13; D: NA; V: TRBV11-2; size: NA
DNA: TGTGCCAGCACGGGGGGCGCTCCTTTGGATGAGCAGTTCTTC; CDR3: CASTGGAPLDEQFF; J: TRBJ2-1; length: 14; D: NA; V: TRBV14; size: NA
DNA: TGCGCCAGCAGCCCGGACAGGGGAGGACGCGGCTACACCTTC; CDR3: CASSPDRGGRGYTF; J: TRBJ1-2; length: 14; D: TRBD1; V: TRBV5-1; size: NA
DNA: TGTGCTAGTGGTTCCGAGGGCAGCCTCTATGGCTACACCTTC; CDR3: CASGSEGSLYGYTF; J: TRBJ1-2; length: 14; D: NA; V: TRBV12-5; size: NA
DNA: TGTGCCAGCTCACCGGCGATGTGGAGTGGAAACTATGGCTACACCTTC; CDR3: CASSPAMWSGNYGYTF; J: TRBJ1-2; length: 16; D: NA; V: TRBV18; size: NA
DNA: TGTGCCAGCAGCCAATCCGTTATCCAAGAGACCCAGTACTTC; CDR3: CASSQSVIQETQYF; J: TRBJ2-5; length: 14; D: NA; V: TRBV7-9; size: NA
DNA: TGTGCCAGCAGCTCCGGTTTTGGTATGGGAAACACCATATATTTT; CDR3: CASSSGFGMGNTIYF; J: TRBJ1-3; length: 15; D: NA; V: TRBV13; size: once
DNA: TGCGCCAGCAGCGGAGGAACAAATTTTCGCGATGAGCAGTTCTTC; CDR3: CASSGGTNFRDEQFF; J: TRBJ2-1; length: 15; D: NA; V: TRBV5-1; size: NA
DNA: TGTGCCAGCACTCTCGCAAGTTCCGAGCCCCAGCATTTT; CDR3: CASTLASSEPQHF; J: TRBJ1-5; length: 13; D: NA; V: TRBV7-8; size: NA
DNA: TGTGCCAGCAGTTACTCCGGGAAAGGCTCCTACAATGAGCAGTTCTTC; CDR3: CASSYSGKGSYNEQFF; J: TRBJ2-1; length: 16; D: NA; V: TRBV6-5; size: NA
DNA: TGTGCCAGCTCACTGACAGGGGCGGGAGAAAAACTGTTTTTT; CDR3: CASSLTGAGEKLFF; J: TRBJ1-4; length: 14; D: TRBD1; V: TRBV18; size: NA
DNA: TGCGCCAGCAGCCAAGATTTGGGGGGCCTGGAGACCCAGTACTTC; CDR3: CASSQDLGGLETQYF; J: TRBJ2-5; length: 15; D: NA; V: TRBV4-1; size: NA
DNA: TGTGCCAGTAGTATCGGCGGGGGACAGGGGAGCGAGCAGTACTTC; CDR3: CASSIGGGQGSEQYF; J: TRBJ2-7; length: 15; D: TRBD1; V: TRBV19; size: NA
DNA: TGTGCCTGCCAACCGGGACAGGGGATCGAGCAGTACTTC; CDR3: CACQPGQGIEQYF; J: TRBJ2-7; length: 13; D: TRBD1; V: TRBV30; size: NA
DNA: TGTGCCAGCAGCCCAAGCTGGCAGGGCAACACTGAAGCTTTCTTT; CDR3: CASSPSWQGNTEAFF; J: TRBJ1-1; length: 15; D: NA; V: TRBV5-5; size: NA
DNA: TGTGCCAGTAGGAGGACGGGCTCCTACGAGCAGTACTTC; CDR3: CASRRTGSYEQYF; J: TRBJ2-7; length: 13; D: NA; V: TRBV19; size: NA
DNA: TGTGCCAGTAGTACAAAAGCGTTGACCGGGGAGCTGTTTTTT; CDR3: CASSTKALTGELFF; J: TRBJ2-2; length: 14; D: NA; V: TRBV19; size: NA
DNA: TGCGCCAGCAGCCCAGGGGTTGGTCGGTCTGAAGCTTTCTTT; CDR3: CASSPGVGRSEAFF; J: TRBJ1-1; length: 14; D: NA; V: TRBV4-1; size: NA
DNA: TGTGCCAGCAGCTTGGAAGGGGATGGCTACACCTTC; CDR3: CASSLEGDGYTF; J: TRBJ1-2; length: 12; D: NA; V: TRBV5-5; size: NA
DNA: TGTGCCAGCAGCTTTGGAAACACCATATATTTT; CDR3: CASSFGNTIYF; J: TRBJ1-3; length: 11; D: NA; V: TRBV5-6; size: NA
DNA: TGTGCCAGCAGTGAAACGGGACAGGGGGCGCGTAACAATGAAGCTTTCTTT; CDR3: CASSETGQGARNNEAFF; J: TRBJ1-1; length: 17; D: TRBD1; V: TRBV2; size: NA
DNA: TGTGCCAGCAGTTCAGAACTTAATGAAAAACTGTTTTTT; CDR3: CASSSELNEKLFF; J: TRBJ1-4; length: 13; D: NA; V: TRBV7-2; size: NA
DNA: TGTGCCAGCAGCTTGGCCAGGGGTTTGGACGGCTACACCTTC; CDR3: CASSLARGLDGYTF; J: TRBJ1-2; length: 14; D: NA; V: TRBV5-6; size: NA
DNA: TGTGCCTGGAAAGCCCAGGGGACCGGATTATGGCAGCCCCAGCATTTT; CDR3: CAWKAQGTGLWQPQHF; J: TRBJ1-5; length: 16; D: NA; V: TRBV30; size: once
DNA: TGTGCCAGTAGTATAGGTTCAGGGAGGGTGACTGAAGCTTTCTTT; CDR3: CASSIGSGRVTEAFF; J: TRBJ1-1; length: 15; D: NA; V: TRBV19; size: NA
DNA: TGCGCCAGCAGCGAGGAGGGAGGGCAGGGCATTCAAGTCACCGGGGAGCTGTTTTTT; CDR3: CASSEEGGQGIQVTGELFF; J: TRBJ2-2; length: 19; D: TRBD2; V: TRBV4-1; size: NA